The source of this T cell receptor beta chain is a study of response to subunit inactivated influenza vaccine. Study-wide results and limits: Each seasonal influenza vaccination recruits few new T cells, the authors suggested.

Via MiXCR, TCRdb re-called the RT-PCR reads, giving one row per CDR3 protein. In the table there are hundreds of thousands of distinct CDR3 sequences, approximately 10% of which are singletons. CDR3 length equals 17 residues. Germline values: CDR1 SGDLS, CDR2 YYNGEE. Trimming cost V 0 bases and J 2 bases; bases outside gene matches: 7. On this clonotype itself: Its antigen remains unknown.

This specimen was PBMCs from blood, taken roughly 6 weeks after vaccination. The sequence derives from a man aged 45-65 years who received an inactivated influenza vaccine. The rearrangement uses TRBV9 and TRBJ2-3, with 9 bases identical to TRBD2. CDR3: CASSVGGGGAPTDTQYF. In nucleotides, the CDR3 is TGTGCCAGCAGCGTAGGTGGCGGGGGGGCCCCCACAGATACGCAGTATTTT.